The present TCR beta chain was sequenced within a study of CD8+ T cells in alopecia areata. cDNA prepared by RNA extraction and subsequent reverse transcription served as the template for sequencing. TCRdb keeps only in-frame clones here, not all; method: immunoSEQ multiplex PCR. Of a few hundred thousand clones in the sample, roughly 56% were seen once. The study's findings and limits: Scalp clonality, together with expanded CD8+ clones among the top 100, fell significantly with tofacitinib. Researchers report lesional scalp, most notably alopecia totalis/universalis, outstripped normal scalp in clonality.

As for this clone: Its antigen is not known.

As for treatment: oral pan-JAK inhibitor, 5-10 mg twice daily. Alopecia areata patients had lesional scalp punch biopsies and peripheral blood taken from them. Germline lookup yields CDR1 SGHTA and CDR2 FQGNSA. The CDR3 runs to 15 residues. V lost 0 bases and J lost 0, with 9 bases in between. The origin of this receptor is a human donor with alopecia areata. The sequences come from CD4+ T cells sorted from blood, collected at week 4, from a patient treated with tofacitinib. The chain uses TRBV7-2 and TRBJ2-7, with D possibly called TRBD1 or TRBD2 (5 bases each). CDR3 DNA: TGTGCCAGCAGCTTAGCAGGGGAGAGCTCCTACGAGCAGTACTTC. Its protein is CASSLAGESSYEQYF.